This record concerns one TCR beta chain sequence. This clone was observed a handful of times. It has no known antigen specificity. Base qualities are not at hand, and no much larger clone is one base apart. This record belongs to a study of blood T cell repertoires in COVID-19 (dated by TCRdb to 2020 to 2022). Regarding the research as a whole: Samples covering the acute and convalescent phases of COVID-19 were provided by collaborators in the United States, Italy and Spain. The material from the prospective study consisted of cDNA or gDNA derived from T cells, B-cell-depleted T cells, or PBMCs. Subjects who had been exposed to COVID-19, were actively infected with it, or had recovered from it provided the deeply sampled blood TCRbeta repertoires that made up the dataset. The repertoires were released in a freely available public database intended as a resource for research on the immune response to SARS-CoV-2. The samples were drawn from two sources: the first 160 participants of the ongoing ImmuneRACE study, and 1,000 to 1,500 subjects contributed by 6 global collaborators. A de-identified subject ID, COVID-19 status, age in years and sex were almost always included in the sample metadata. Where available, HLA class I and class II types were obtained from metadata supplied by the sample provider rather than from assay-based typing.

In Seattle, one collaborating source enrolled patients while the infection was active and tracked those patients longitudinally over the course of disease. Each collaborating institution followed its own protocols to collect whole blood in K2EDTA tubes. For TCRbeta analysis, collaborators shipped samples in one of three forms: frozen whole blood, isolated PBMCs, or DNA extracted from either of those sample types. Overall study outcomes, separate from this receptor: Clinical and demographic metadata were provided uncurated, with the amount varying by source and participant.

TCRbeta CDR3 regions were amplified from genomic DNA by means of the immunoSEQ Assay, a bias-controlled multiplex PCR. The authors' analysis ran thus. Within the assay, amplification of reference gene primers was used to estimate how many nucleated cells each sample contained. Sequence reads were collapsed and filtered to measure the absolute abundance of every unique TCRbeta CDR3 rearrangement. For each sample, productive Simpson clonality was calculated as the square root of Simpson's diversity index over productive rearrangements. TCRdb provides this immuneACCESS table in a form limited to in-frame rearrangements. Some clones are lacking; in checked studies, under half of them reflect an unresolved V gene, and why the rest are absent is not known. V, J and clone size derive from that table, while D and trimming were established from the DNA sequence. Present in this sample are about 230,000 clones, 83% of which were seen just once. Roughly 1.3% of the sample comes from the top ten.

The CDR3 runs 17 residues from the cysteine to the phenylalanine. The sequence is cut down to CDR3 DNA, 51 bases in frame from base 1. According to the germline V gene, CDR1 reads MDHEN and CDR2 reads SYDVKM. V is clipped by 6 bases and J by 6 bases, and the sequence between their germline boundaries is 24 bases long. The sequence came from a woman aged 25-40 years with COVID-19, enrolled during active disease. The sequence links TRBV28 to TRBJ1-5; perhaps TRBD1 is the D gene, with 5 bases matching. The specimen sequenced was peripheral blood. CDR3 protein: CASSTSKGFGDSQPQHF. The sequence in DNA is TGTGCCAGCAGCACATCTAAGGGGTTCGGTGACTCTCAGCCCCAGCATTTT.